This TCR beta chain was obtained from a study of blood T cell repertoires in COVID-19. The Seattle site enrolled patients during active infection and followed them longitudinally. The germline gives CDR1 KGHDR, CDR2 SFDVKD. This CDR3 has 15 residues. Trimming removed 1 base from V and 1 base from J, with 8 bases in between. Repertoires were generated with immunoSEQ multiplex PCR, while TCRdb's copy carries only in-frame clones and drops some. Counted here are about 300,000 clones, roughly 84% occurring once; the ten biggest clones make up over 1.1%. The specimen was peripheral blood. V is TRBV24-1 and J is TRBJ2-3; the D is unclear. The clonotype comes from a human donor with COVID-19, enrolled during active disease. The donor label of this sample is uncertain. DNA of the CDR3: TGTGCCACCAGTGATTTAATGCCGGGCACAGATACGCAGTATTTT. This translates into CATSDLMPGTDTQYF.